A selection of T cell receptor beta chains follows, all from one sample in a study of Graves' ophthalmopathy and Graves' hyperthyroidism. TCRdb reprocessed the multiplex PCR reads with MiXCR, giving one entry per CDR3 protein. Of 220,000 or so distinct CDR3 sequences listed, roughly 21% are singletons. Input material: peripheral blood. These receptors originate from a woman aged 50 to 60 with Graves' ophthalmopathy. Each CDR3 is given with its conserved first and last residue. D genes are given only for firm matches. Not every row has a clone size; where given, it reads once, few, many or a size class.

j_call d_call clone_size v_call cdr3_aa cdr3_nt
TRBJ2-6 NA NA TRBV7-9 CASSYREAGANVLTF TGTGCCAGCAGCTACAGGGAGGCCGGGGCCAACGTCCTGACTTTC
TRBJ1-1 NA NA TRBV3-1 CASSQTGGEAFF TGTGCCAGCAGCCAAACAGGAGGGGAAGCTTTCTTT
TRBJ2-7 NA NA TRBV6-1 CASSDLPRDEQYF TGTGCCAGCAGTGACCTACCCCGGGACGAGCAGTACTTC
TRBJ2-3 TRBD1 many TRBV11-2 CASSTRKGARDTQYF TGTGCCAGCAGCACGAGAAAGGGGGCGCGAGATACGCAGTATTTT
TRBJ2-7 NA NA TRBV15 CVTSRDKDGPYEQYF TGTGTCACCAGCAGAGATAAGGACGGACCCTACGAGCAGTACTTC
TRBJ2-2 TRBD1 many TRBV7-2 CASSYRTGGTGELFF TGTGCCAGCAGCTACCGGACAGGGGGCACCGGGGAGCTGTTTTTT
TRBJ2-7 NA NA TRBV6-4 CASSPGPPYEQYF TGTGCCAGCAGTCCCGGGCCACCCTACGAGCAGTACTTC
TRBJ1-1 NA many TRBV6-6 CASSSSDRTAAEAFF TGTGCCAGCAGCTCATCTGACCGGACAGCAGCTGAAGCTTTCTTT
TRBJ1-1 NA many TRBV7-8 CASSGGAGTNTEAFF TGTGCCAGCAGCGGCGGGGCAGGCACGAACACTGAAGCTTTCTTT
TRBJ2-5 TRBD1 many TRBV20-1 CSARGQGNQETQYF TGCAGTGCTAGAGGACAGGGTAACCAAGAGACCCAGTACTTC
TRBJ2-7 NA few TRBV11-2 CASSLVSNTFNYEQYF TGTGCCAGCAGCTTAGTCTCAAACACTTTTAACTACGAGCAGTACTTC
TRBJ2-7 NA many TRBV12-3/TRBV12-4 CASSSPRRPYEQYF TGTGCCAGCAGTTCCCCCAGGCGTCCCTACGAGCAGTACTTC
TRBJ1-2 NA many TRBV12-3/TRBV12-4 CASSRQGSYGYTF TGTGCCAGCAGTCGACAAGGATCCTATGGCTACACCTTC
TRBJ1-2 TRBD1 many TRBV11-2 CASSYRSDRVVYGYTF TGTGCCAGCAGCTACCGATCGGACAGGGTTGTCTATGGCTACACCTTC
TRBJ1-5 NA few TRBV18 CASSGSQREPQHF TGTGCCAGTTCAGGCTCCCAGAGGGAGCCCCAGCATTTT
TRBJ1-1 NA many TRBV12-3/TRBV12-4 CASSFLGRNTEAFF TGTGCCAGCAGTTTTTTGGGCCGGAACACTGAAGCTTTCTTT
TRBJ1-1 NA many TRBV9 CASRKRDNTEAFF TGTGCCAGCAGAAAGAGGGATAACACTGAAGCTTTCTTT
TRBJ2-2 TRBD1 many TRBV11-2 CASSGPGGANTGELFF TGTGCCAGCAGCGGACCAGGGGGAGCGAACACCGGGGAGCTGTTTTTT
TRBJ1-1 TRBD1 few TRBV19 CASRMGTAEAFF TGTGCCAGTAGAATGGGGACAGCTGAAGCTTTCTTT
TRBJ2-7 NA many TRBV6-2/TRBV6-3 CASSYWSEQYF TGTGCCAGCAGTTACTGGTCCGAGCAGTACTTC
TRBJ1-1 NA many TRBV2 CASSDWPAEAFF TGTGCCAGCAGTGATTGGCCGGCCGAAGCTTTCTTT
TRBJ1-1 NA NA TRBV20-1 CSGGGPQLFTEAFF TGCAGTGGTGGAGGACCGCAGTTGTTTACTGAAGCTTTCTTT
TRBJ2-7 TRBD2 many TRBV20-1 CSAKTGTSGGSYEQYF TGCAGTGCTAAGACAGGGACTAGCGGGGGTTCCTACGAGCAGTACTTC
TRBJ2-2 NA many TRBV5-1 CASLSGTGELFF TGCGCCAGCTTATCGGGCACCGGGGAGCTGTTTTTT
TRBJ2-5 TRBD2 NA TRBV2 CASCKIELAGTSGLQQYF TGTGCCAGCTGCAAAATCGAATTAGCCGGGACTAGCGGTTTACAACAGTACTTC
TRBJ1-5 NA many TRBV28 CASSSYYRAQTRQPQHF TGTGCCAGCAGCAGCTACTACAGGGCACAGACAAGGCAGCCCCAGCATTTT
TRBJ2-5 NA many TRBV28 CASSVNRQETQYF TGTGCCAGCTCCGTAAACAGGCAAGAGACCCAGTACTTC
TRBJ2-7 NA many TRBV20-1 CSYSPSESSYEQYF TGCAGTTACTCTCCTAGCGAGAGCTCCTACGAGCAGTACTTC
TRBJ2-2 TRBD1 NA TRBV2 CVSSFRTGGTGELLF TGTGTCAGCAGCTTTAGGACAGGGGGGACCGGGGAGCTGCTTTTT
TRBJ2-5 TRBD2 many TRBV5-1 CASSSTGTSGLQETQYF TGCGCCAGCAGCTCCACCGGGACTAGCGGGTTGCAAGAGACCCAGTACTTC
TRBJ2-7 TRBD2 many TRBV19 CASSIRLGTSGSYEQYF TGTGCCAGTAGTATACGACTGGGGACTAGCGGATCCTACGAGCAGTACTTC
TRBJ2-7 NA few TRBV4-1 CASSQQQTYEQYF TGCGCCAGCAGCCAGCAACAGACCTACGAGCAGTACTTC
TRBJ2-3 NA few TRBV18 CASSLASPVSDTQYF TGTGCCAGCTCACTGGCCAGCCCGGTCTCAGATACGCAGTATTTT
TRBJ1-1 NA many TRBV5-1 CASSLIGGTEAFF TGCGCCAGCAGCTTGATAGGGGGCACTGAAGCTTTCTTT
TRBJ2-7 NA NA TRBV11-2 CASSIRSYEQYF TGTGCCAGCAGCATTCGCTCTTACGAGCAGTACTTC
TRBJ2-7 TRBD1 few TRBV18 CASSVVGTGSYEQYF TGTGCCAGCTCAGTGGTCGGGACAGGGTCCTACGAGCAGTACTTC
TRBJ2-5 NA few TRBV5-1 CASSLVRGSEETQYF TGCGCCAGCAGCTTGGTAAGAGGTAGCGAAGAGACCCAGTACTTC